These 6 T cell receptor beta chains were all obtained from the same sample, sequenced in a study of identical twins. TCRdb fed the 5' RACE reads into MiXCR, producing one record per CDR3 protein. The data show 450,000 or so distinct CDR3 sequences, with approximately 15% seen just once and about 0.53% held by the top ten. The data also belong to a second study, concerning yellow fever vaccine responses in identical twins.

The specimen sequenced was CD4+ T cells sorted from blood. Every receptor here comes from a woman aged 18-35 years in good health.

This clonotype was recorded at least ten times. The rearrangement uses TRBV4-3 and TRBJ2-1, with 10 bases matching TRBD2. The CDR3 consists of 16 residues. Trimming removed 1 base from V and 7 bases from J; junction bases left unmatched: 7. In germline, CDR1 is LGHNA, CDR2 YSLEER. CDR3 sequence: CASSQGNLAGVNEQFF. DNA of the CDR3: TGCGCCAGCAGCCAAGGAAACCTAGCGGGAGTGAATGAGCAGTTCTTC.

This clonotype was observed a handful of times. The chain is built from TRBV20-1 and TRBJ2-4, with D tentatively TRBD1 (6 bases). V gave up 3 bases and J gave up 1 base, with 10 bases separating them. Germline assignment: CDR1 DFQATT and CDR2 SNEGSKA (reference sequence). The CDR3 contains 14 residues. CDR3 loop: CSARDRQAKNIQYF. The CDR3 region has the DNA TGCAGTGCTAGGGACAGACAGGCCAAAAACATTCAGTACTTC.

The rearrangement uses TRBV5-1 and TRBJ1-2, with a tentative D call TRBD1 (5 bases). The germline V gene has CDR1 SGHRS and CDR2 YFSETQ. The CDR3 contains 13 residues. V shed 2 bases and J shed 6 bases, with 11 bases lying between them. CDR3 loop: CASSLGEGDGYTF. In nucleotides, the CDR3 is TGCGCCAGCAGCTTAGGGGAGGGAGATGGCTACACCTTC.

This clonotype turned up a few times. This rearrangement joins TRBV4-3 to TRBJ1-4; TRBD1 agrees at 8 bases. CDR3 length: 14 residues. V lost 7 bases to trimming and J lost 5 bases; unmatched junction nucleotides: 6. CDR1 and CDR2 from the germline V gene are LGHNA and YSLEER. The CDR3 spells CASNPGTGNEKLFF. CDR3 in DNA: TGCGCCAGCAACCCCGGGACAGGCAATGAAAAACTGTTTTTT.

V usage is TRBV6-2 or TRBV6-3 and J usage is TRBJ2-5; TRBD1 matches 7 bases. Germline V lookup: CDR1 MNHEY, CDR2 SVGEGT. After removal of 6 bases from V and 5 bases from J, the junction contained 12 bases not matched to a gene. This CDR3 has 15 residues. The CDR3 DNA is TGTGCCAGCAGGATCGGGACAGCTTGGGGGGAGACCCAGTACTTC. Encoded protein: CASRIGTAWGETQYF.

V gene TRBV20-1 combines with J gene TRBJ2-7; 8 nucleotides line up with TRBD1. V trimming: 1 base; J trimming: 2 bases; junction bases outside the gene matches: 7. The germline CDR1 and CDR2 sequences are DFQATT and SNEGSKA (reference sequence). The length of the CDR3 is 15 residues. CDR3: CSARVPGGYPYEQYF. CDR3 nucleotides: TGCAGTGCTAGAGTTCCAGGGGGCTATCCCTACGAGCAGTACTTC.